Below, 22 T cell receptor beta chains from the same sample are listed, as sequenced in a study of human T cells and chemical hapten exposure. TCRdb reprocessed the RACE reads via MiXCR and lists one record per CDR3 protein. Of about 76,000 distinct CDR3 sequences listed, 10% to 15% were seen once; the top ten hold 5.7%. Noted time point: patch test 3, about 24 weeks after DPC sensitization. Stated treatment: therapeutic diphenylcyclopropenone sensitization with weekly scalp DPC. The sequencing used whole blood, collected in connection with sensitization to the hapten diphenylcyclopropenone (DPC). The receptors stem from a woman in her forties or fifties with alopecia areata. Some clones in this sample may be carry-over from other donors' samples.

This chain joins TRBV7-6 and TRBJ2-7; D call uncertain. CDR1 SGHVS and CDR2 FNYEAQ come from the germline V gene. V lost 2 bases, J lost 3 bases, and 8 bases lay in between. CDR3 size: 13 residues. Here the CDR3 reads CASSLKYSYEQYF. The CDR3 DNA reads TGTGCCAGCAGCTTAAAGTACAGCTACGAGCAGTACTTC.

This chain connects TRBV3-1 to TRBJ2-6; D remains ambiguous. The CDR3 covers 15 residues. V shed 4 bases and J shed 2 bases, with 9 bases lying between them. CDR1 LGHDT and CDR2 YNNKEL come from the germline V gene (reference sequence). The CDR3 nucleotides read TGTGCCAGCAGCCCCCAGAGGACTGGGGCCAACGTCCTGACTTTC. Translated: CASSPQRTGANVLTF.

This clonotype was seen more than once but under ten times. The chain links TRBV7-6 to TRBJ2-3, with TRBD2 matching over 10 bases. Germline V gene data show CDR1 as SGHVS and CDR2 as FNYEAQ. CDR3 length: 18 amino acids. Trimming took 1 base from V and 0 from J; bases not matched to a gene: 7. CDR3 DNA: TGTGCCAGCAGCTTAGGACCACTAGCGGGACCTAGCACAGATACGCAGTATTTT. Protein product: CASSLGPLAGPSTDTQYF. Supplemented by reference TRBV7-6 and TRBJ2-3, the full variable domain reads GAGVSQSPRYKVTKRGQDVALRCDPISGHVSLYWYRQALGQGPEFLTYFNYEAQQDKSGLPNDRFSAERPEGSISTLTIQRTEQRDSAMYRCASSLGPLAGPSTDTQYFGPGTRLTVL.

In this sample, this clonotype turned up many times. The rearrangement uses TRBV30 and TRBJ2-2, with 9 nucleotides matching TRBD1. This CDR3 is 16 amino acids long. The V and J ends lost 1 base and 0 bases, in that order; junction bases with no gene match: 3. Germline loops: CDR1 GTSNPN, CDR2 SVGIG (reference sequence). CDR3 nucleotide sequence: TGTGCCTGGAGTGACTGGACAGGGGCGAACACCGGGGAGCTGTTTTTT. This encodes CAWSDWTGANTGELFF.

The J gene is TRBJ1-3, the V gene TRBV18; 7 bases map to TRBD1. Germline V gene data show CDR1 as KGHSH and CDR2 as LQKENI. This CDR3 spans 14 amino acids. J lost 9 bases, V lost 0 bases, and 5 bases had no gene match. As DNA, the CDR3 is TGTGCCAGCTCACCACCTACAGGGGTGGTCACCATATATTTT. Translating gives CASSPPTGVVTIYF.

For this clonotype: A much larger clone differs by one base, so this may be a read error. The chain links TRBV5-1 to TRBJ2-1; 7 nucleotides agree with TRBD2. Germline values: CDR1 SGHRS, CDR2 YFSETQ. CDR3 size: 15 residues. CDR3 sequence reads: CASSRDYQYYNVQFF. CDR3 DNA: TGCGCCAGCAGCCGGGACTATCAATACTACAATGTGCAGTTCTTC.

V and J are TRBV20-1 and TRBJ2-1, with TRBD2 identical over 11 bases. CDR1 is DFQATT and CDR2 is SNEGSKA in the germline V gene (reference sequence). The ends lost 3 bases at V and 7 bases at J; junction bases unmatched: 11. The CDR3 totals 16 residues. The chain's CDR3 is CSASGSIAGGINEQFF. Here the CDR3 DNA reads TGCAGTGCTAGTGGATCCATAGCGGGAGGGATTAATGAGCAGTTCTTC.

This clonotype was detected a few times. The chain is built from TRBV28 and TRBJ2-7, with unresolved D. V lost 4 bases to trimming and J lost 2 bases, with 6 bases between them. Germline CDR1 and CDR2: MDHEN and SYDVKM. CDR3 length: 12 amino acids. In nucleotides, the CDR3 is TGTGCCAGCAGTTCCTGGACCTACGAGCAGTACTTC. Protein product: CASSSWTYEQYF.

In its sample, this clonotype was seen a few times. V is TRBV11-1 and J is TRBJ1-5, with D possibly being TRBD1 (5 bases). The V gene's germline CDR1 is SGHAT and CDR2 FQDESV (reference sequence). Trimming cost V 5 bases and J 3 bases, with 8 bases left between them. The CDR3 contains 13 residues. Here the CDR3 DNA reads TGTGCCAGCAGCGACAGTCTCAATCAGCCCCAGCATTTT. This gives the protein CASSDSLNQPQHF.

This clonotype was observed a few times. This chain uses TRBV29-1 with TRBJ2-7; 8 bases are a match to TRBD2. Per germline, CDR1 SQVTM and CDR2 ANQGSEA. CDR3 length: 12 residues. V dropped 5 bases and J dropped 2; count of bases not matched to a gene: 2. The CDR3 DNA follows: TGCAGCGTTCTAGCGGGCCCCTACGAGCAGTACTTC. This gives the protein CSVLAGPYEQYF.

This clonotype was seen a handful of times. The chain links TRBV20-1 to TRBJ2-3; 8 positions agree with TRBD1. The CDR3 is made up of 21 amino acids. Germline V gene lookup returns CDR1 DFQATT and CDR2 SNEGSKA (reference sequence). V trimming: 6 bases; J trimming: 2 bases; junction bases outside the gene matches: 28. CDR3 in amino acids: CSAHFTVGRGLPSHYTDTQYF. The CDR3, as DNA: TGCAGTGCACATTTTACCGTGGGCAGGGGGCTACCGTCCCATTACACAGATACGCAGTATTTT.

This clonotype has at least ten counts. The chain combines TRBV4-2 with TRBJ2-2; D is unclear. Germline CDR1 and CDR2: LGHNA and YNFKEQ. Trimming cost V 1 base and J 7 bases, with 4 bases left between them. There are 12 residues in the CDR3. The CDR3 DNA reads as TGTGCCAGCAGCCAAGTAAGCGGGGAGCTGTTTTTT. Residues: CASSQVSGELFF.

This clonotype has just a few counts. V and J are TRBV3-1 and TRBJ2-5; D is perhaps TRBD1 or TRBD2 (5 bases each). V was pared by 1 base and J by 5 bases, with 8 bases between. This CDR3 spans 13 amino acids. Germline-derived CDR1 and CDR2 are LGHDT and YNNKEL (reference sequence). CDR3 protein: CASSQAGTETQYF. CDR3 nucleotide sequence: TGTGCCAGCAGCCAAGCGGGGACGGAGACCCAGTACTTC.

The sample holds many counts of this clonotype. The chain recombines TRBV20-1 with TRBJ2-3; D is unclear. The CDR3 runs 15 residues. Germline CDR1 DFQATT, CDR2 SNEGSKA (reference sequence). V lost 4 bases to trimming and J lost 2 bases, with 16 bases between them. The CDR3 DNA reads TGCAGTGCTACCTCCGGAATGACGCTCACAGATACGCAGTATTTT. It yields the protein CSATSGMTLTDTQYF.

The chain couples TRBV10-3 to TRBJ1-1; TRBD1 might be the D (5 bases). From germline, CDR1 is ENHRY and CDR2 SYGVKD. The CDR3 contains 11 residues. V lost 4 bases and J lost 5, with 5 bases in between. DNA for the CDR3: TGTGCCATCAGTGGGGGGACTGAAGCTTTCTTT. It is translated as CAISGGTEAFF.

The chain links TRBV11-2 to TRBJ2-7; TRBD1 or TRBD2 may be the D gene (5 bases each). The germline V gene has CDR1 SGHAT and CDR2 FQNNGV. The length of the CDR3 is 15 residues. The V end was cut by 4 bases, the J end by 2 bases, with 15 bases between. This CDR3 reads CASSSPRLGPYEQYF. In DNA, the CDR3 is TGTGCCAGCAGCTCCCCCCGACTGGGACCCTACGAGCAGTACTTC.

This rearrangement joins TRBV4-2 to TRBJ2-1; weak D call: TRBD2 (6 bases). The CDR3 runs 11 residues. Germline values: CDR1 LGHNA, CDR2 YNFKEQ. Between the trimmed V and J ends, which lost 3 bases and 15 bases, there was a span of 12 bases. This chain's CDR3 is CASSQGGEGFF. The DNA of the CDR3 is TGTGCCAGCAGCCAGGGGGGTGAGGGGTTCTTC.

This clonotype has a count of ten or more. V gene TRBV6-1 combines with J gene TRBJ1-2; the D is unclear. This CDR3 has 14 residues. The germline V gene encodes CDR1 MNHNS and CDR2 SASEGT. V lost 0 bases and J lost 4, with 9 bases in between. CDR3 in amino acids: CASSEARRVYGYTF. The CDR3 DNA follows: TGTGCCAGCAGTGAAGCGCGGCGGGTCTATGGCTACACCTTC.

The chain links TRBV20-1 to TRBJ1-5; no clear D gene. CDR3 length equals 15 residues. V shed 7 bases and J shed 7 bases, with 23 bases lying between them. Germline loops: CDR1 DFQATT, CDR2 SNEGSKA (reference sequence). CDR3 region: CSVQHTATYGQPQHF. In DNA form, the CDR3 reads TGCAGTGTTCAGCACACAGCCACATATGGCCAGCCCCAGCATTTT.

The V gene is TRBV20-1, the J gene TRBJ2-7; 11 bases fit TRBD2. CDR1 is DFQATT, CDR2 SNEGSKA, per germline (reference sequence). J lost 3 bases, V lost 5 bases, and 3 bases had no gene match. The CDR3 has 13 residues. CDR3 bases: TGCAGTGCTGGGACTAGCGGACGCTACGAGCAGTACTTC. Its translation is CSAGTSGRYEQYF.

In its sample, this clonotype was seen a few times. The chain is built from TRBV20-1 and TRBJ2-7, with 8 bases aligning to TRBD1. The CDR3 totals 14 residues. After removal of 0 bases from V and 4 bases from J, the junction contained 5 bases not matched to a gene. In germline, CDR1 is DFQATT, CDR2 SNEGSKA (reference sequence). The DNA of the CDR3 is TGCAGTGCTAGAGAAGGACAGGGTCCATACGAGCAGTACTTC. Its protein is CSAREGQGPYEQYF.

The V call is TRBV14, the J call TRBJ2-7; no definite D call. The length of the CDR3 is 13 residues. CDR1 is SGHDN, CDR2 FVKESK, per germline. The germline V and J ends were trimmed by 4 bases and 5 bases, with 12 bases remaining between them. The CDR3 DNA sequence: TGTGCCAGCAGCCCTTTGGACGCCAACGAGCAGTACTTC. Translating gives CASSPLDANEQYF.